This TCR beta chain originates from a study of control samples from healthy donors and cancer patients. TCRdb's copy holds only in-frame clones and misses some; the assay was immunoSEQ multiplex PCR. The table lists under 200,000 clones, roughly 95% of them singletons. This CDR3 is 13 amino acids long. Germline CDR1 is SQVTM and CDR2 is ANQGSEA. Trimming took off 5 bases at V and 10 bases at J, with 15 bases between the two ends. The source is a woman under 40 in good health. Sequenced input: blood. The rearrangement joins TRBV29-1 to TRBJ1-6; tentatively, D is TRBD1 (5 bases). CDR3 protein: CSVRFQGDSPLHF. In nucleotides, the CDR3 is TGCAGCGTTAGGTTCCAGGGAGACTCACCCCTCCACTTT.